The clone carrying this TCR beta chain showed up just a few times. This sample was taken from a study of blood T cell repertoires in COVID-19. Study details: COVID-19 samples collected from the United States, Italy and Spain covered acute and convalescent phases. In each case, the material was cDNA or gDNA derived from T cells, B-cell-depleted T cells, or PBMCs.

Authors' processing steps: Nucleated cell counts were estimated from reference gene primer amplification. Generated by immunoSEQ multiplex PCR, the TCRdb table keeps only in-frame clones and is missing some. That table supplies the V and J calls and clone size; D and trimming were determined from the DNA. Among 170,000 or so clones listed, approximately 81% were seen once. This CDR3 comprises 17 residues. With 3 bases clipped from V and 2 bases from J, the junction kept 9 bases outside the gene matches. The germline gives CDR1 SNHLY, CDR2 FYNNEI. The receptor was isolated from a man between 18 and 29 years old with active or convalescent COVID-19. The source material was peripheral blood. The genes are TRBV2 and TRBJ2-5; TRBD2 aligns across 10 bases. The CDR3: CASSEGMASGGQETQYF. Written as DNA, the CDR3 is TGTGCCAGCAGTGAGGGTATGGCTAGCGGGGGTCAAGAGACCCAGTACTTC.